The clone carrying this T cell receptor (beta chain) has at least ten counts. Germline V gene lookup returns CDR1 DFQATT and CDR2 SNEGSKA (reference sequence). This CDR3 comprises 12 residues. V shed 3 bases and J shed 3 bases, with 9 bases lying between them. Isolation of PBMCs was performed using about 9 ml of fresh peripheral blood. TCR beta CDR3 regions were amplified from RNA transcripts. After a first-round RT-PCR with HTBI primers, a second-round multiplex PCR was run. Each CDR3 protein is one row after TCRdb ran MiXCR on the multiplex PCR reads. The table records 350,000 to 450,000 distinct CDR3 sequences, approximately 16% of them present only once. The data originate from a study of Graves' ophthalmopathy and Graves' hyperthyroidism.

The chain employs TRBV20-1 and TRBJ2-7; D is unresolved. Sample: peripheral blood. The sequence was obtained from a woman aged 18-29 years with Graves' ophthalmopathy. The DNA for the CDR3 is TGCAGTGCTAGGTCGGAACTCTACGAGCAGTACTTC. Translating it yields CSARSELYEQYF.